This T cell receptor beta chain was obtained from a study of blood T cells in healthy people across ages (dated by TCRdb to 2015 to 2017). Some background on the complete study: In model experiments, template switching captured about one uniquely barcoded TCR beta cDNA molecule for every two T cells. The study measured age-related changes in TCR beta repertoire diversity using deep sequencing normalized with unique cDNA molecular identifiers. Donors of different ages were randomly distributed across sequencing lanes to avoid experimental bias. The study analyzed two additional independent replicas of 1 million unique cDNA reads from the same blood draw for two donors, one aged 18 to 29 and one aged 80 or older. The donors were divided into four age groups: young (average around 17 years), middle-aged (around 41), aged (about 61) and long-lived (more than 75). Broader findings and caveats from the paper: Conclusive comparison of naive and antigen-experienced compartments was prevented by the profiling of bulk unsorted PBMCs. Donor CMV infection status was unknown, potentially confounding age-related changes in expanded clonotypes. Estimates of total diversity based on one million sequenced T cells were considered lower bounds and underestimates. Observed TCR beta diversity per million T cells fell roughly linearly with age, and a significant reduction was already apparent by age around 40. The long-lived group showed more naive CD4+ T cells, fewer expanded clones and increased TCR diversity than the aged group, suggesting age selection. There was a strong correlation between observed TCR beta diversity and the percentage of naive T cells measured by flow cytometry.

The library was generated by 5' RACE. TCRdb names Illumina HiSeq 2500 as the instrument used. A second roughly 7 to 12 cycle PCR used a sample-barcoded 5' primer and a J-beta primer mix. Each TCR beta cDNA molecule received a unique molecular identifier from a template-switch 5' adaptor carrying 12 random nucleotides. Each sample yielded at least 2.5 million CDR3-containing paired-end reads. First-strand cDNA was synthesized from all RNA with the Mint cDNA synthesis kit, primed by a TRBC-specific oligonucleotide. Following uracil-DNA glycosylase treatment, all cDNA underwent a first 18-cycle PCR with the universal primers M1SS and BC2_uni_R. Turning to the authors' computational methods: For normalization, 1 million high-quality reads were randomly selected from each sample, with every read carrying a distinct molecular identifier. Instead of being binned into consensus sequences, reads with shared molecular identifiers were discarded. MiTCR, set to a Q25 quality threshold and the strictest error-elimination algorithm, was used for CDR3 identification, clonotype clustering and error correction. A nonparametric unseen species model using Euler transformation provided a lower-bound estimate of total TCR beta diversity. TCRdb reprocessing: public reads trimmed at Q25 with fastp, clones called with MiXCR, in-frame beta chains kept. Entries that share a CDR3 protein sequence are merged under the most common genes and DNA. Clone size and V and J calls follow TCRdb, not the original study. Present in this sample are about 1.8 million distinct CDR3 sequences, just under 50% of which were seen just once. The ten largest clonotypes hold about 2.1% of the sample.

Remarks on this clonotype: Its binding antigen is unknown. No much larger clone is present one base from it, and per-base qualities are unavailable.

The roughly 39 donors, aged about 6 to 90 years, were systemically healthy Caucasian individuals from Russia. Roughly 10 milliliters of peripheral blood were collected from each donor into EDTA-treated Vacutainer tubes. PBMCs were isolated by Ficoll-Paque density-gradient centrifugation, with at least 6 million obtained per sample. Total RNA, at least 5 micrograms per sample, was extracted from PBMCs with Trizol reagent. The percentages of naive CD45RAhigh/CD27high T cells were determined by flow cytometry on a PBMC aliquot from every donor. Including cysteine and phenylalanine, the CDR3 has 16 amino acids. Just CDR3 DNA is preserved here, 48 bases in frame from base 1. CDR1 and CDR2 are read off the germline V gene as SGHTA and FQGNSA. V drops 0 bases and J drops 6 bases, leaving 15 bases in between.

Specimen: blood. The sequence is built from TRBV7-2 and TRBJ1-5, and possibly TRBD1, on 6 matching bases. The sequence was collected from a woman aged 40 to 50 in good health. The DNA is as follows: TGTGCCAGCAGCTTAGCGGGGGCCAGGGTGGTTCAGCCCCAGCATTTT. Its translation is CASSLAGARVVQPQHF.